This is a list of T cell receptor beta chains from one sample in a study of T cell changes during pregnancy in multiple sclerosis. This table comes from immunoSEQ multiplex PCR, and its TCRdb copy is limited to in-frame clones, with some not included. Seen here are 90,000 or so clones, approximately 90% observed once, and the top ten hold more than 1.5%. Here the sequenced sample was peripheral blood, taken in the first trimester of pregnancy. These receptors originate from a female donor in good health, enrolled as a control in a pregnancy study. Each CDR3 is given with its conserved first and last residue. Each record gives: V gene, J gene, clone size, D gene, CDR3 protein, CDR3 DNA. A D gene is named only where the DNA matches it firmly. Clone size is given for some rows only: seen once, a few or many times, or a class if the clone is expanded.

TRBV10-3	TRBJ1-1	-	-	CAISESFEGFGAFF	TGTGCCATCAGTGAGTCGTTCGAGGGCTTCGGAGCTTTCTTT
TRBV5-8	TRBJ1-5	-	TRBD1	CASSWTGGSNQPQHF	TGTGCCAGCAGCTGGACAGGGGGGAGCAATCAGCCCCAGCATTTT
TRBV2	TRBJ2-1	few	-	CASSFYGPFKFF	TGTGCCAGCTCTTTTTATGGCCCTTTCAAATTCTTC
TRBV2	TRBJ1-1	-	-	CASRRTPTMNTEAFF	TGTGCCAGCAGGAGAACCCCGACTATGAACACTGAAGCTTTCTTT
TRBV9	TRBJ1-5	-	TRBD1	CASSGGTGQGQPQHF	TGTGCCAGCAGCGGAGGGACAGGCCAGGGTCAGCCCCAGCATTTT
TRBV29-1	TRBJ1-4	-	-	CSVEDFGENEKLFF	TGCAGCGTTGAAGACTTTGGGGAGAATGAAAAACTGTTTTTT
TRBV10-3	TRBJ2-5	-	-	CAISEGGTGSGETQYF	TGTGCCATCAGTGAGGGAGGGACGGGGTCGGGAGAGACCCAGTACTTC
TRBV4-2	TRBJ2-7	-	TRBD1	CASSQADRTRVDEQYF	TGTGCCAGCAGCCAAGCGGACAGGACCAGGGTAGACGAGCAGTACTTC
TRBV10-3	TRBJ2-7	-	-	CAISESLGRDSSYEQYF	TGTGCCATCAGTGAGTCGTTGGGCAGGGATTCCTCCTACGAGCAGTACTTC
TRBV29-1	TRBJ1-1	-	-	CSVVSLGTGTEAFF	TGCAGCGTTGTAAGTCTAGGGACTGGGACTGAAGCTTTCTTT
TRBV5-1	TRBJ1-3	-	-	CASSSGQTLTFNSGNTIYF	TGCGCCAGCAGCTCCGGACAGACACTAACTTTTAACTCTGGAAACACCATATATTTT
TRBV4-1	TRBJ1-2	-	-	CASSRESKTVNYGYTF	TGCGCCAGCAGCCGAGAAAGTAAAACAGTAAACTATGGCTACACCTTC
TRBV19	TRBJ1-2	-	TRBD1	CASSTPTGQGIYGYTF	TGTGCCAGTAGTACACCGACGGGACAGGGGATCTATGGCTACACCTTC
TRBV28	TRBJ1-6	-	TRBD1	CASTKARGTGSPLHF	TGTGCCAGCACTAAGGCCAGGGGGACTGGTTCACCCCTCCACTTT
TRBV25-1	TRBJ1-6	-	-	CASSVVNSPLHF	TGTGCCAGCAGTGTAGTTAATTCACCCCTCCACTTT
TRBV28	TRBJ2-7	-	-	CASSLLAIYEQYF	TGTGCCAGCAGTTTATTGGCCATCTACGAGCAGTACTTC
TRBV27	TRBJ2-1	-	TRBD2	CASTPGLLAGDSYNEQFF	TGTGCCAGCACCCCGGGGCTGCTAGCGGGAGACTCCTACAATGAGCAGTTCTTC
TRBV28	TRBJ2-1	-	-	CASSSYPAIDEQFF	TGTGCCAGCAGTTCCTACCCTGCCATAGATGAGCAGTTCTTC